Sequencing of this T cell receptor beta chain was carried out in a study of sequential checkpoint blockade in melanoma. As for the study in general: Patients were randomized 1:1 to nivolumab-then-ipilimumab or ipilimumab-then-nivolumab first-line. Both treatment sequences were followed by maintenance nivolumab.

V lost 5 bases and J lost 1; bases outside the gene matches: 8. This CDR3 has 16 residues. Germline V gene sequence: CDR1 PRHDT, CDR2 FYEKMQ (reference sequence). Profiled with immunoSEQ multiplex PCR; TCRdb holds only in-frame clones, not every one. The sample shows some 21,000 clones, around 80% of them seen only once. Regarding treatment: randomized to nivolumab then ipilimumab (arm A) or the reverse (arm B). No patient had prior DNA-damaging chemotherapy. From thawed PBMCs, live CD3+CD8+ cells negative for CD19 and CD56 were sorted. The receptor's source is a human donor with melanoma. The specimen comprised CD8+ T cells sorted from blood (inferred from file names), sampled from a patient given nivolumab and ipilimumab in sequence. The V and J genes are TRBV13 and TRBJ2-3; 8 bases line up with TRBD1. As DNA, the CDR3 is TGTGCCAGCAGCGGACGGACAGGGCCAGGCACAGATACGCAGTATTTT. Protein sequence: CASSGRTGPGTDTQYF.